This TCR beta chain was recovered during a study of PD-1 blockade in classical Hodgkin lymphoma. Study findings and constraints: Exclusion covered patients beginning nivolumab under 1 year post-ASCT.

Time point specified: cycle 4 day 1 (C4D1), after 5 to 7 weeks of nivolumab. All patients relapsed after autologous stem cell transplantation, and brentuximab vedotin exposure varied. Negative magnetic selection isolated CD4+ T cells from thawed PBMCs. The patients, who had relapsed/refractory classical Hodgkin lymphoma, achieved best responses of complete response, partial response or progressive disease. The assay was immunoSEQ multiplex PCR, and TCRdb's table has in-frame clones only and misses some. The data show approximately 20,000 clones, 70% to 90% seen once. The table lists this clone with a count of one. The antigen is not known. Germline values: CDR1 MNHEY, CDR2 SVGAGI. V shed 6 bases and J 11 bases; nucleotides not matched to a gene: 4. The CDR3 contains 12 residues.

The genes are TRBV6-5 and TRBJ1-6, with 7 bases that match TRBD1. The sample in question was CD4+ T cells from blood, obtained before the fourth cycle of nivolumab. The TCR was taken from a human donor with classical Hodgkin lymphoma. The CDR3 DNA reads TGTGCCAGCAGAGAGGGGACAGCACCCCTCCACTTT. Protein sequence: CASREGTAPLHF.